This T cell receptor beta chain was obtained from a study of immune characterization of retroperitoneal liposarcoma. The V segment lost 2 bases and the J segment 6 bases; nucleotides outside the gene matches: 9. Germline CDR1 is MNHNS and CDR2 is SASEGT. The CDR3 length is 16 residues. From the PCR reads, TCRdb called clonotypes with MiXCR, one entry per CDR3 protein. Of about 10,000 distinct CDR3 sequences in the sample, more than 35% are singletons; the top ten hold roughly 9.1%. The sample taken for sequencing was tumor tissue. The chain couples TRBV6-1 to TRBJ2-3; 9 bases are shared with TRBD2. This sequence was found in a female donor with retroperitoneal liposarcoma. CDR3 in DNA: TGTGCCAGCAGTGAATTTAGCGGGAGTGGGGATGATACGCAGTATTTT. This encodes CASSEFSGSGDDTQYF.